This is a list of T cell receptor beta chains from one sample in a study of shared clonotypes between healthy human individuals. TCRdb's table, derived via immunoSEQ multiplex PCR, lists solely in-frame clones and lacks some. This sample carries 550,000 to 800,000 clones, roughly 87% of them seen once, and the ten largest clones take 30% to 40%. The specimen was memory CD8+ T cells from PBMCs. Every receptor here comes from a man aged 18 to 29 in good health. Some clones in this sample may be carry-over from other donors' samples. Both conserved end residues are part of each CDR3. The D gene is left open where the match is weak. Clone size is not always given. Where it is, it says once, few, many or a class for expanded clones.

V gene	clone size	J gene	CDR3 length	D gene	CDR3 DNA	CDR3 protein
TRBV2	once	TRBJ2-7	12	-	TGTGCCAGCAGGCGGGACTCCTACGAGCAGTACTTC	CASRRDSYEQYF
TRBV27	-	TRBJ2-1	14	TRBD2	TGTGCCAGCAGGATGGGCGGGAGTGGGTATGAGCAGTTCTTC	CASRMGGSGYEQFF
TRBV2	-	TRBJ1-1	13	TRBD1	TGTGCCAGCAGGGGGACAGGGGGGACTGAAGCTTTCTTT	CASRGTGGTEAFF
TRBV28	-	TRBJ2-7	13	-	TGTGCCAGCGCCCGGGACAACTACTACGAGCAGTACTTC	CASARDNYYEQYF
TRBV7-9	-	TRBJ2-3	16	-	TGTGCCAGCAGCCCCCCCCAGGGAGCGCGTACAGATACGCAGTATTTT	CASSPPQGARTDTQYF
TRBV6-1	-	TRBJ2-2	15	-	TGTGCCAGCAGTGATGGGACGGTATACACCGGGGAGCTGTTTTTT	CASSDGTVYTGELFF
TRBV4-1	-	TRBJ1-2	13	-	TGCGCCAGCAGCCAAGGGGGCACCTATGGCTACACCTTC	CASSQGGTYGYTF
TRBV7-3	once	TRBJ2-1	14	TRBD2	TGTGCCAGCAGCTTCTCGCGGCGGGAGGGCCTCCGGTTCTTC	CASSFSRREGLRFF
TRBV27	-	TRBJ2-1	15	TRBD2	TGTGCCAGCAATGCCGGGACTAGCGGCAGCAATGAGCAGTTCTTC	CASNAGTSGSNEQFF
TRBV19	-	TRBJ2-2	15	TRBD2	TGTGCCAGTAGCCGGGGGGTAGCGAACACCGGGGAGCTGTTTTTT	CASSRGVANTGELFF
TRBV28	-	TRBJ1-2	15	TRBD1	TGTGCCAGCAGTTTCCCCCGGACAGGGTGGTATGGCTACACCTTC	CASSFPRTGWYGYTF
TRBV27	-	TRBJ1-2	16	-	TGTGCCAGCAGTTTGCTTGGGGTACCGGGTAACTATGGCTACACCTTC	CASSLLGVPGNYGYTF
TRBV6-5	-	TRBJ2-7	12	TRBD1	TGTGCCAGTGGACAGGTCCCTTACGAGCAGTACTTC	CASGQVPYEQYF
TRBV7-9	-	TRBJ2-5	15	-	TGTGCCAGCAGCTGGGGAACATCCTCACGGGAGACCCAGTACTTC	CASSWGTSSRETQYF
TRBV7-6	-	TRBJ2-7	18	TRBD2	TGTGCCAGCAGCTTGGGGACTAGCGGGAGGAACCGCCTCAGAGAGCAGTACTTC	CASSLGTSGRNRLREQYF
TRBV5-1	-	TRBJ2-1	16	-	TGCGCCAGCACCTTGGACATCGCAGTTGCCTACAATGAGCAGTTCTTC	CASTLDIAVAYNEQFF
TRBV29-1	-	TRBJ2-7	16	TRBD1	TGCAGCGTTGAGCCCGAACGGGACAGGGGAACCTACGAGCAGTACTTC	CSVEPERDRGTYEQYF
TRBV7-2	-	TRBJ2-4	16	-	TGTGCCAGAAGGAGGGGGGGGGCGAGTACGGTAGACATTCAGTACTTC	CARRRGGASTVDIQYF
TRBV11-3	-	TRBJ2-2	15	TRBD2	TGTGCCAGCAGCCCGCGAGCGGGAGCCGACGGGGAGCTGTTTTTT	CASSPRAGADGELFF
TRBV7-9	-	TRBJ2-7	19	TRBD2	TGTGCCAGCAGCTTAGCGTCGGGAGGGAACAGGGCAAGGTCCTACGAGCAGTACTTC	CASSLASGGNRARSYEQYF
TRBV9	-	TRBJ1-5	13	-	TGTGCCAGCAGCGTAGGAGAGGGTCAGCCCCAGCATTTT	CASSVGEGQPQHF
TRBV28	-	TRBJ2-5	15	-	TGTGCCAGCAGTTTCCGCGGAAGGGGTAAAGAGACCCAGTACTTC	CASSFRGRGKETQYF
TRBV2	-	TRBJ2-1	16	TRBD2	TGTGCCAGCAGTGTTGCGGGAGGTTCCCTACAAGATGAGCAGTTCTTC	CASSVAGGSLQDEQFF
TRBV27	-	TRBJ2-3	14	-	TGTGCCACCCGCCGGGTGCCGGAGGGAGATACGCAGTATTTT	CATRRVPEGDTQYF
TRBV11-2	-	TRBJ2-7	15	-	TGTGCCAGCAGCCAGGAATGGGGCGCGCGGGGCGAGCAGTACTTC	CASSQEWGARGEQYF
TRBV27	-	TRBJ2-1	15	TRBD1	TGTGCCAGCAGTTTCTCGGGACAGGCCTACAATGAGCAGTTCTTC	CASSFSGQAYNEQFF
TRBV7-8	-	TRBJ1-5	15	-	TGTGCCAGCAGCTCCCGGGGTAATAGCAATCAGCCCCAGCATTTT	CASSSRGNSNQPQHF
TRBV27	once	TRBJ2-1	10	-	TGTGCCAGCAGCTTCCCTGAGCAGTTCTTC	CASSFPEQFF
TRBV28	few	TRBJ1-1	13	TRBD1	TGTGCCAGCCGGACAGGGGAATGGACTGAAGCTTTCTTT	CASRTGEWTEAFF
TRBV28	-	TRBJ2-1	20	-	TGTGCCAGCAGTCCCCGACGGACGGTGACTAGATTCAGCTCCTACAATGAGCAGTTCTTC	CASSPRRTVTRFSSYNEQFF
TRBV9	-	TRBJ1-5	15	-	TGTGCCAGCAGCGTAGGCTCCGGGGGGTATCAGCCCCAGCATTTT	CASSVGSGGYQPQHF
TRBV6-1	-	TRBJ2-7	13	-	TGTGCCAGCAGGGTCCAGCGGGCTTACGAGCAGTACTTC	CASRVQRAYEQYF
TRBV4-2	-	TRBJ2-3	16	-	TGTGCCAGCAGCCAAGATCGCGAGACTAGCACAGATACGCAGTATTTT	CASSQDRETSTDTQYF
TRBV28	-	TRBJ1-5	16	TRBD1	TGTGCCAGCAAGGGACAGGGCATTATAAGCAATCAGCCCCAGCATTTT	CASKGQGIISNQPQHF
TRBV7-3	-	TRBJ2-3	16	TRBD2	TGTGCCAGCAGCCCCGGGGCGGGAGGGACCACAGATACGCAGTATTTT	CASSPGAGGTTDTQYF
TRBV10-1	few	TRBJ1-2	14	-	TGCGCCAGCAGTGAAGGGGGGGAGCAGCATGGCTACACCTTC	CASSEGGEQHGYTF
TRBV11-3	once	TRBJ1-5	20	TRBD1	TGTGCCAGCAGACATATATCCCTGGACAGGGCGGGGGCAAGCAATCAGCCCCAGCATTTT	CASRHISLDRAGASNQPQHF
TRBV7-9	-	TRBJ2-7	16	-	TGTGCCAGCAGCTTAGGAAAGGGAAGCTTCCCCTACGAGCAGTACTTC	CASSLGKGSFPYEQYF
TRBV5-6	-	TRBJ1-1	12	-	TGTGCCAGCAGCCTCGACGGCACTGAAGCTTTCTTT	CASSLDGTEAFF
TRBV19	-	TRBJ1-5	14	-	TGTGCCAGTAGTATTCGGGATCGGAATCAGCCCCAGCATTTT	CASSIRDRNQPQHF
TRBV27	-	TRBJ2-7	15	-	TGTGCCAGCAGTTTATCTCAACTAGCAGGCTACGAGCAGTACTTC	CASSLSQLAGYEQYF
TRBV5-1	-	TRBJ2-7	15	-	TGCGCCAGCAGCGCGACCCTGGGGACGGCTTACGAGCAGTACTTC	CASSATLGTAYEQYF
TRBV2	-	TRBJ2-7	11	TRBD1	TGTGCCAGCAACAGGGGGCGCGAGCAGTACTTC	CASNRGREQYF
TRBV10-3	-	TRBJ2-7	12	-	TGTGCCATCAGTGATGTGGCCTACGAGCAGTACTTC	CAISDVAYEQYF
TRBV9	-	TRBJ2-2	14	-	TGTGCCAGCAGCTTGGAGGGGTCCACCGGGGAGCTGTTTTTT	CASSLEGSTGELFF
TRBV6-1	-	TRBJ1-1	11	-	TGTGCCACCTCTCCAGGGACTGAAGCTTTCTTT	CATSPGTEAFF